Below, 23 T cell receptor beta chains from the same sample are listed, as sequenced in a study of cytomegalovirus exposure and HLA in healthy donors. PCR employed 60 Vbeta and 13 Jbeta primers. Assay used: immunoSEQ multiplex PCR; TCRdb lists only in-frame clones, some missing. The table counts about 84,000 clones; 0.5% to 0.65% lies in the top ten. Sample: PBMCs. The source is a middle-aged man in good health and CMV-seronegative.

This chain uses TRBV2 with TRBJ1-2; 7 bases match TRBD1. This CDR3 comprises 14 residues. V dropped 9 bases and J dropped 1; count of bases not matched to a gene: 8. Germline V CDR1 and CDR2: SNHLY, FYNNEI. Here the CDR3 reads CARGTVMINYGYTF. Here the CDR3 DNA reads TGTGCCAGGGGGACAGTGATGATTAACTATGGCTACACCTTC.

The chain combines TRBV7-2 with TRBJ2-1; 7 positions match TRBD2. CDR3 length: 15 residues. Germline CDR1 is SGHTA and CDR2 is FQGNSA. V shed 4 bases, J shed 0 bases, and the junction held 3 bases outside the gene matches. CDR3 nucleotide sequence: TGTGCCAGCAGCTGGGGCGGGAGCTCCTACAATGAGCAGTTCTTC. This codes for CASSWGGSSYNEQFF.

The CDR3 here is CASSQDPTRGVYNEQFF. The CDR3 DNA reads TGTGCCAGCAGCCAAGACCCGACTAGGGGCGTCTACAATGAGCAGTTCTTC. The chain is built from TRBV4-2 and TRBJ2-1; tentatively, D is TRBD2 (6 bases). Germline V gives CDR1 LGHNA, CDR2 YNFKEQ. CDR3 size: 17 residues. V lost 0 bases to trimming and J lost 3 bases, with 15 bases between them.

The gene calls are TRBV10-1 and TRBJ2-5; the D gene is possibly TRBD1 (5 bases). From germline, CDR1 is WNHNN and CDR2 SYGVQD (reference sequence). Trimming took 4 bases from V and 6 from J, leaving 12 bases between them. There are 13 residues in the CDR3. The CDR3 sequence: CASSADGQKTQYF. The CDR3 DNA is TGCGCCAGCAGTGCGGACGGACAAAAGACCCAGTACTTC.

CDR3: CTSSQIPRPFNRPQHF. For the CDR3, the DNA is TGCACCAGCAGCCAAATCCCGAGGCCATTCAATCGGCCCCAGCATTTT. The chain combines TRBV1 with TRBJ1-5. TRBV1 is a documented pseudogene. The CDR3 is 16 amino acids.

The chain couples TRBV27 to TRBJ2-3, with 14 positions matching TRBD2. V lost 6 bases to trimming and J lost 1 base; unmatched junction nucleotides: 3. CDR1 MNHEY and CDR2 SMNVEV come from the germline V gene (reference sequence). The CDR3 is 16 amino acids. CDR3 bases: TGTGCCAGCAGGGGACTAGCGGGGGTCCGCACAGATACGCAGTATTTT. It translates to CASRGLAGVRTDTQYF.

The chain is built from TRBV28 and TRBJ1-6, with D possibly being TRBD1 (6 bases). Between the trimmed V and J ends, which lost 0 bases and 10 bases, there was a span of 10 bases. This CDR3 spans 14 amino acids. From germline, CDR1 is MDHEN and CDR2 SYDVKM. CDR3 nucleotide sequence: TGTGCCAGCAGTTTATGGTCAGGGGAATCACCCCTCCACTTT. It codes for CASSLWSGESPLHF.

V and J are TRBV6-1 and TRBJ1-2; 10 bases line up with TRBD1. The CDR3 has 14 residues. Germline V gene sequence: CDR1 MNHNS, CDR2 SASEGT. V gave up 11 bases and J gave up 0 bases; unmatched junction bases: 6. Here the CDR3 DNA reads TGTGCCGGGGACAGGGGTCTTCCTAACTATGGCTACACCTTC. Translating it yields CAGDRGLPNYGYTF.

The chain employs TRBV5-8 and TRBJ1-1; D ambiguous. Per the germline V gene, CDR1 is SGHTS and CDR2 is YDEGEE. The length of the CDR3 is 12 residues. V was shortened by 1 base and J by 5 bases, with 6 bases between the two germline ends. The CDR3 DNA reads as TGTGCCAGCAGCTTGAGACATACTGAAGCTTTCTTT. Translation: CASSLRHTEAFF.

The rearrangement uses TRBV6-6 and TRBJ2-3, with TRBD2 identical over 11 bases. The CDR3 is 16 amino acids. Germline V CDR1 and CDR2: MNHNY, SVGAGI (reference sequence). The CDR3 region is CAGSGGAGGRTDTQYF. The CDR3 DNA reads TGTGCAGGTAGCGGGGGGGCCGGAGGGCGCACAGATACGCAGTATTTT.

The rearrangement uses TRBV5-1 and TRBJ1-4; D may be TRBD1 (5 bases). CDR1 SGHRS and CDR2 YFSETQ come from the germline V gene. The V end lost 1 base, the J end lost 4 bases, and 8 bases lay between the germline ends. There are 14 residues in the CDR3. In nucleotides, the CDR3 is TGCGCCAGCAGCTTGTTGACAGTTAATGAAAAACTGTTTTTT. Translated: CASSLLTVNEKLFF.

The chain employs TRBV4-1 and TRBJ1-2, with D perhaps TRBD1 (6 bases). The V and J ends lost 1 base and 7 bases respectively, with 19 bases between them. Germline V gives CDR1 MGHRA, CDR2 YSYEKL. CDR3 length: 16 residues. The CDR3 loop reads CASSQGTLTGSGGYTF. DNA for the CDR3: TGCGCCAGCAGCCAAGGCACCCTTACAGGGTCGGGTGGCTACACCTTC.

The V call is TRBV9, the J call TRBJ1-1, with D maybe TRBD1 (6 bases). Trimming shortened V by 4 bases and J by 7 bases, and 17 bases separated the two germline ends. Germline CDR1 is SGDLS and CDR2 is YYNGEE. The CDR3 consists of 14 residues. The CDR3 DNA is TGTGCCAGCAGCCCAGGACAGAGAACCTTTGAAGCTTTCTTT. Its protein is CASSPGQRTFEAFF.

The CDR3 loop reads CASSGTSGHEQFF. The CDR3 DNA reads TGCGCCAGCAGCGGTACTAGCGGCCATGAGCAGTTCTTC. The gene calls are TRBV5-1 and TRBJ2-1, with 8 positions matching TRBD2. Per the germline V gene, CDR1 is SGHRS and CDR2 is YFSETQ. J was trimmed by 8 bases and V by 4 bases; bases with no gene match: 5. The length of the CDR3 is 13 residues.

J is TRBJ2-7 and V is TRBV9; 8 bases line up with TRBD1. CDR1 is SGDLS and CDR2 is YYNGEE in the germline V gene. The CDR3 loop spans 14 amino acids. The J segment lost 2 bases and the V segment lost 3 bases, leaving 4 bases of the junction unmatched. CDR3 coding DNA: TGTGCCAGCAGCGACCCGGACAGGGCCTACGAGCAGTACTTC. As protein: CASSDPDRAYEQYF.

The rearrangement joins TRBV14 to TRBJ1-6; D remains ambiguous. CDR3 length: 20 residues. V lost 4 bases, J lost 10 bases, and 32 bases lay in between. Germline V CDR1 and CDR2: SGHDN, FVKESK. In nucleotides, the CDR3 is TGTGCCAGCAGCCCAGGCCTGAGGGCAGCCTCCCCTTGGATCAGGTCACCCCTCCACTTT. It yields the protein CASSPGLRAASPWIRSPLHF.

The V gene is TRBV19, the J gene TRBJ2-1; 7 positions agree with TRBD1. Germline V gene lookup returns CDR1 LNHDA and CDR2 SQIVND (reference sequence). The CDR3 is made up of 12 amino acids. Trimming took 2 bases from V and 14 from J; bases not matched to a gene: 6. The CDR3 loop is CASSISQGMKFF. The CDR3 nucleotides are TGTGCCAGTAGTATATCACAGGGGATGAAGTTCTTC.

The V call is TRBV7-6, the J call TRBJ1-1; no reliable D call. This CDR3 has 12 amino acids. Germline CDR1 SGHVS, CDR2 FNYEAQ. V was shortened by 5 bases and J by 5 bases, with 9 bases between the two germline ends. CDR3 protein: CASSLGSTEAFF. The CDR3 bases are TGTGCCAGCAGCCTCGGGTCGACTGAAGCTTTCTTT.

The chain combines TRBV6-1 with TRBJ2-7; 11 bases are a match to TRBD1. Germline lookup yields CDR1 MNHNS and CDR2 SASEGT. CDR3 length: 15 amino acids. The J segment lost 4 bases and the V segment lost 7 bases, leaving 9 bases of the junction unmatched. The CDR3 coding sequence is TGTGCCAGCATTGATTACCGGGACAGGGGGTACGAGCAGTACTTC. As protein: CASIDYRDRGYEQYF.

This sequence joins TRBV7-6 and TRBJ2-7; D is possibly TRBD1 (6 bases). Germline-derived CDR1 and CDR2 are SGHVS and FNYEAQ. The CDR3 has 16 amino acids. The V and J ends lost 1 base and 0 bases respectively, with 13 bases between them. The CDR3 here is CASSLGSGTNSYEQYF. The DNA of the CDR3 is TGTGCCAGCAGCTTAGGATCCGGGACAAACTCCTACGAGCAGTACTTC.

The chain joins TRBV5-1 to TRBJ1-5, with TRBD1 identical over 7 bases. The ends lost 2 bases at V and 2 bases at J; junction bases unmatched: 4. Germline V gene lookup returns CDR1 SGHRS and CDR2 YFSETQ. This CDR3 has 15 amino acids. The CDR3 sequence: CASSLQGRRNQPQHF. The CDR3 nucleotides read TGCGCCAGCAGCTTACAGGGGAGGCGCAATCAGCCCCAGCATTTT.

The gene calls are TRBV5-1 and TRBJ2-3; TRBD1 agrees at 7 bases. From germline, CDR1 is SGHRS and CDR2 YFSETQ. The trim removed 2 bases at V and 1 base at J, leaving 4 bases unmatched. The CDR3 runs 15 residues. The CDR3 bases are TGCGCCAGCAGCTTAATGCAGGGGGGCACAGATACGCAGTATTTT. Encoded protein: CASSLMQGGTDTQYF.

The DNA of the CDR3 is TGTGCCAGCAGCCAATTTGAGTACACAGATACGCAGTATTTT. Protein product: CASSQFEYTDTQYF. The chain employs TRBV9 and TRBJ2-3; D is undetermined. The CDR3 extends over 14 amino acids. Between the trimmed V and J ends, which lost 4 bases and 2 bases, there was a span of 11 bases. CDR1 and CDR2 from the germline V gene are SGDLS and YYNGEE.